The clone carrying this T cell receptor beta chain was counted a few times. Its cognate antigen is unknown. This sample was included in a study of post-analysis software for immune sequencing data. Study-level points and caveats: Strong same-batch co-clustering of samples appeared with F measure clustering. With TRBV5-6, TRBV5-1 and TRBV20-1 included, about five TRBV segments were more frequent in patients than in controls.

The V end was cut by 1 base, the J end by 3 bases, with 15 bases between. This CDR3 spans 15 amino acids. Germline V gene data show CDR1 as DFQATT and CDR2 as SNEGSKA (reference sequence). Researchers reported that TCR beta cDNA libraries carried unique molecular identifiers. T cells numbering about 0.9 to 11 million yielded cDNA molecules that totaled about 500,000. Each CDR3 protein is one row after TCRdb ran MiXCR on the PCR reads. Here the sample spans about 260,000 distinct CDR3 sequences, less than 40% being singletons. The clonotype comes from a girl between 10 and 17 years old with multiple sclerosis. The chain is built from TRBV20-1 and TRBJ1-2; possibly TRBD1 for D (5 bases). The sequencing input was blood. CDR3 DNA: TGCAGTGCTAGAGTGGCCGGAGGGACGCACTATGGCTACACCTTC. Protein product: CSARVAGGTHYGYTF.